This TCR beta chain emerged from a study of T-cell reconstitution after alpha-beta-depleted transplantation in children. Study results and caveats: Several hundred expanded graft clones reportedly gave rise to the alpha-beta T cells present about two months after transplant.

The germline V gene has CDR1 SQVTM and CDR2 ANQGSEA. The CDR3 is 14 residues long. J lost 5 bases, V lost 3 bases, and 8 bases had no gene match. Concerning this clonotype: Its antigen is undetermined.

Construction of the TCRbeta library involved unique molecular identifiers. MiXCR, applied by TCRdb to the PCR reads, yields one record per CDR3 protein. Of just over 950,000 distinct CDR3 sequences in the sample, around 30% were seen once. The origin of this receptor is a boy younger than two who had a stem cell transplant for SCID, so the T cells may come from the graft donor. The gene calls are TRBV29-1 and TRBJ2-5, with TRBD1 matching 8 bases. The sample in question was PBMCs, mostly from graft donor cells, obtained 360 days after TCRalphabeta/CD19-depleted stem cell transplant. The CDR3 DNA is TGCAGCGTTGACAGGGGGCGGAGGGGTGAGACCCAGTACTTC. Its translation is CSVDRGRRGETQYF.